This T cell receptor (beta chain) was documented in a study of cytomegalovirus exposure and HLA in healthy donors. Whole-study results and caveats: Associated with cytomegalovirus, according to the listing, were fewer than 200 TCR beta chains. Most TCR sequences were rare, but some public TCRs occurred in many donors. Per published reports, the classifier diagnosed cytomegalovirus status with high specificity and sensitivity.

The donors comprised healthy bone marrow donors. Concerning this clone itself: Its antigen is not known.

The study ran its PCR with 60 Vbeta and 13 Jbeta primers. Measured with immunoSEQ multiplex PCR; TCRdb has only the in-frame clones, and not every one. This sample has about 170,000 clones; around three quarters occur once, and the top ten carry more than 2%. Material for sequencing was PBMCs. The TCR originated in a woman younger than 45 in good health and CMV-seropositive.

CDR3 in amino acids: CAWSDRSGYGYTF. The CDR3 coding sequence is TGTGCCTGGAGTGACCGGTCTGGCTATGGCTACACCTTC. This rearrangement joins TRBV30 to TRBJ1-2; D gene unclear. The CDR3 loop spans 13 amino acids. From germline, CDR1 is GTSNPN and CDR2 SVGIG (reference sequence). Trimming pared 1 base from V and 4 bases from J, leaving 10 bases between.